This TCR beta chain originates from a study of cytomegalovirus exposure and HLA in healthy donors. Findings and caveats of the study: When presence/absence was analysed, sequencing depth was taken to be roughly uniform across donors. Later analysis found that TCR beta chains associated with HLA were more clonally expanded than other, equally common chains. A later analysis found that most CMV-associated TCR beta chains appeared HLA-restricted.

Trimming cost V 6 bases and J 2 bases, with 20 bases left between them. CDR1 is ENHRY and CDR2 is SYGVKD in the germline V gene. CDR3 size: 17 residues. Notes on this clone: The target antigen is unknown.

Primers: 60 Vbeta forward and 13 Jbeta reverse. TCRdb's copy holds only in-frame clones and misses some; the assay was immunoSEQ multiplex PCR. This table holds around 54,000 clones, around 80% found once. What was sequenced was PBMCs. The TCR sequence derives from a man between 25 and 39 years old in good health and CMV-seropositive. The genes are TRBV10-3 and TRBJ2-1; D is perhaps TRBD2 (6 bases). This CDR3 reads CAIREYLGGTTYNEQFF. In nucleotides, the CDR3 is TGTGCCATCAGGGAATACCTTGGGGGGACCACCTACAATGAGCAGTTCTTC.